This T cell receptor beta chain derives from a study of breast tumors, draining lymph nodes, adjacent tissues. Germline V CDR1 and CDR2: SGHDT, YYEEEE. The CDR3 runs to 12 residues. V was clipped by 4 bases and J by 9 bases; unmatched bases: 4. Findings and caveats of the study: Tumor TCR diversity was below lymph nodes but above nontumor tissue.

One entry per CDR3 protein results from TCRdb running MiXCR on the multiplex PCR reads. In the table there are approximately 90,000 distinct CDR3 sequences, approximately 31% of which are singletons. The lymph nodes were axillary draining lymph nodes from breast cancer patients. This clonotype was picked up many times. As yet, its antigen is unknown. V usage is TRBV5-6 and J usage is TRBJ2-1, with 7 bases identical to TRBD2. Sequenced input: axillary lymph node tissue. The receptor's source is a female donor with breast cancer. Some clones in this sample may be carry-over from other donors' samples. For the CDR3, the DNA is TGTGCCAGCAGCGCACTAGCGTCTGAGCAGTTCTTC. Its translation is CASSALASEQFF.